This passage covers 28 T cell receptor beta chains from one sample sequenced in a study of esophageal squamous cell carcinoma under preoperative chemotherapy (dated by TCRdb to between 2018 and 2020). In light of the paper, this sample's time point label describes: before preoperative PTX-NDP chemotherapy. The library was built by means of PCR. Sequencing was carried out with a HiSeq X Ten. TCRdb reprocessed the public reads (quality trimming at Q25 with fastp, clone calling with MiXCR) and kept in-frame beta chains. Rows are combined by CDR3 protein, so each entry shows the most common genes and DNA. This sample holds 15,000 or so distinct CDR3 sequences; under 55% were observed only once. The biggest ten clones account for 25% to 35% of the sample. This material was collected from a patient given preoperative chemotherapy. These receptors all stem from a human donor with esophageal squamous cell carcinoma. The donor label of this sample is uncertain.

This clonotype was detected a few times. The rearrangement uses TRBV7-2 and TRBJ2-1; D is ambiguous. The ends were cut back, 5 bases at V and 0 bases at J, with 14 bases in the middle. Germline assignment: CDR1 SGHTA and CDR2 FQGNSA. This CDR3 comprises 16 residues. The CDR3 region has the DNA TGTGCCAGCAGCCGAGTCCCATTTAGCTCCTACAATGAGCAGTTCTTC. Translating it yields CASSRVPFSSYNEQFF.

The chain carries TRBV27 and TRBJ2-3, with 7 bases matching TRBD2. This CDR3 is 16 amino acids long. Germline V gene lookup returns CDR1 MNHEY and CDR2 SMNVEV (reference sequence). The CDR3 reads CASGRMGGRAKNIQYF. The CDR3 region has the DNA TGTGCGAGCGGGCGAATGGGCGGGAGAGCCAAAAATATTCAGTATTTT.

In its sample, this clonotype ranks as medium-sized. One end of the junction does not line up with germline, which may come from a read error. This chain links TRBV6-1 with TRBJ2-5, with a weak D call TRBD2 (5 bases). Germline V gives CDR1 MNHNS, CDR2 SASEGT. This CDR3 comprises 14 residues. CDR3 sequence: CASRGIRGQGTQYF. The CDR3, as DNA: TGTGCCAGCCGCGGCATCCGAGGGCAAGGGACCCAGTACTTC.

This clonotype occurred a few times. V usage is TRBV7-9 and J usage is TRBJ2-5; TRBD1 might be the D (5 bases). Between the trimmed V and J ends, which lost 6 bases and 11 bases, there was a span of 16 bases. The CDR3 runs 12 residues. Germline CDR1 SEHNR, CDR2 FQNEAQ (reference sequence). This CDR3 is CASRRQGEEQYF. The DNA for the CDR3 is TGTGCCAGCAGGAGGCAGGGTGAGGAGCAGTACTTC.

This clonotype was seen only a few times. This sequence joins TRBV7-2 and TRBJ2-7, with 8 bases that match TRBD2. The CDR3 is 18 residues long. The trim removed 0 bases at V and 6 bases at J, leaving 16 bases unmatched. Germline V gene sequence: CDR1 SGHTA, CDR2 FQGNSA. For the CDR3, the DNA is TGTGCCAGCAGCTTAGCCCGTAGCGGGACAACAAGAGGCGGCGAGCAGTACTTC. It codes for CASSLARSGTTRGGEQYF.

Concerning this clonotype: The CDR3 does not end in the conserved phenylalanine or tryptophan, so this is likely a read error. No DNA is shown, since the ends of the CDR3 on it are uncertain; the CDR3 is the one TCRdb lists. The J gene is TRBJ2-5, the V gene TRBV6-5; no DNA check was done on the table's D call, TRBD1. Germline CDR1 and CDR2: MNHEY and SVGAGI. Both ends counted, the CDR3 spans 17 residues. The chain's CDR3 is CASSYSRGGAGQETWHS.

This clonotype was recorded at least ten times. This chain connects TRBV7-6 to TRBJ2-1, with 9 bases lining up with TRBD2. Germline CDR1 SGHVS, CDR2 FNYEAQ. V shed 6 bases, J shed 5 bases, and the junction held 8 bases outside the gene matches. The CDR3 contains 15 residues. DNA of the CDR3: TGTGCCAGCAGACTGACTAGCGGACTCAACAATGAGCAGTTCTTC. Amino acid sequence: CASRLTSGLNNEQFF.

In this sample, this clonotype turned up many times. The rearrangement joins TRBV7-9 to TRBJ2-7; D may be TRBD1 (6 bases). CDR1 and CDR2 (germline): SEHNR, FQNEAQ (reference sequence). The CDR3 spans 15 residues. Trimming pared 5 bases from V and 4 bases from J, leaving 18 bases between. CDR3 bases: TGTGCCAGCAGCCGAGGGACACTTTCTCCTTACGAGCAGTACTTC. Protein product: CASSRGTLSPYEQYF. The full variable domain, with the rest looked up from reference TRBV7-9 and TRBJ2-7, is DTGVSQNPRHKITKRGQNVTFRCDPISEHNRLYWYRQTLGQGPEFLTYFQNEAQLEKSRLLSDRFSAERPKGSFSTLEIQRTEQGDSAMYLCASSRGTLSPYEQYFGPGTRLTVT.

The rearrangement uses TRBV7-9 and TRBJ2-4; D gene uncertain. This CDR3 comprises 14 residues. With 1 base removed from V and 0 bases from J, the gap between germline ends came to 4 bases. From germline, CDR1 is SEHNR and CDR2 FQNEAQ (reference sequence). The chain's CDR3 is CASSLDGAKNIQYF. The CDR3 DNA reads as TGTGCCAGCAGCTTAGATGGAGCCAAAAACATTCAGTACTTC.

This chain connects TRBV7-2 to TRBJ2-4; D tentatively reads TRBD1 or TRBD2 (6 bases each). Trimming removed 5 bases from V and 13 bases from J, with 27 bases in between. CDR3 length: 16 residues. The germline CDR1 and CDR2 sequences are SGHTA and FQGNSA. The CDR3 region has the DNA TGTGCCAGCAGCGGGCTCGGGGGCCGTGACCAAGACACCCAGTACTTC. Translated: CASSGLGGRDQDTQYF.

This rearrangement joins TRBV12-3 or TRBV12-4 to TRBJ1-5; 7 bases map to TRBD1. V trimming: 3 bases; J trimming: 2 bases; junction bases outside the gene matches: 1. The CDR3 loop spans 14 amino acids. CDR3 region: CASSFGTGNQPQHF. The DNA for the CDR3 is TGTGCCAGCAGTTTCGGGACAGGCAATCAGCCCCAGCATTTT.

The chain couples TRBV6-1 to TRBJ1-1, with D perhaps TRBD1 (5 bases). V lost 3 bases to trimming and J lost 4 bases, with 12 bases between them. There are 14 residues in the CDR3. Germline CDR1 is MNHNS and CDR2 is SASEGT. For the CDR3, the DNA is TGTGCCAGCAGTGACCCGGGGGATGGCACTGAAGCTTTCTTT. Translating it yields CASSDPGDGTEAFF.

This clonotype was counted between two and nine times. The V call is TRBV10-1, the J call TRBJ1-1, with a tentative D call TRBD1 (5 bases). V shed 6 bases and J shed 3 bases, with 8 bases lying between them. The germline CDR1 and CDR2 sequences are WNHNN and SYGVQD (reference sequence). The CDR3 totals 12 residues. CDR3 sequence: CASSRGDTEAFF. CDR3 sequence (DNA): TGCGCCAGCAGCCGAGGGGACACTGAAGCTTTCTTT.

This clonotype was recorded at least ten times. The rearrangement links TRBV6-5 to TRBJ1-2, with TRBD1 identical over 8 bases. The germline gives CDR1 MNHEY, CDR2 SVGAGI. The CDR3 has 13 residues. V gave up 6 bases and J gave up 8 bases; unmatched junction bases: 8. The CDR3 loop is CASSYAPGGGYTF. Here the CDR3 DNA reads TGTGCCAGCAGCTACGCCCCAGGGGGCGGCTACACCTTC.

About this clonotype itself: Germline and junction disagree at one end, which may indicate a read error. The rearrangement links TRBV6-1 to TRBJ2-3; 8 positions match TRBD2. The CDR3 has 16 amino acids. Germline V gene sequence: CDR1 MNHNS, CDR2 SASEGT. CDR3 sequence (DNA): TGTGCCAGCGGGGCGTTCGGGGGGGGTGGCACAGATACGCAGTACTTT. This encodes CASGAFGGGGTDTQYF.

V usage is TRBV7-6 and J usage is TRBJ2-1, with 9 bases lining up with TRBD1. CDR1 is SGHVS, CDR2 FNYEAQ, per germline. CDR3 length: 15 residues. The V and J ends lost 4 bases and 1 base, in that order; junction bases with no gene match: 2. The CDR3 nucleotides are TGTGCCAGCAGCTCCGGGACAGGGTCCTACAATGAGCAGTTCTTC. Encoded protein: CASSSGTGSYNEQFF. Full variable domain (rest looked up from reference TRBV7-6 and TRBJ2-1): GAGVSQSPRYKVTKRGQDVALRCDPISGHVSLYWYRQALGQGPEFLTYFNYEAQQDKSGLPNDRFSAERPEGSISTLTIQRTEQRDSAMYRCASSSGTGSYNEQFFGPGTRLTVL.

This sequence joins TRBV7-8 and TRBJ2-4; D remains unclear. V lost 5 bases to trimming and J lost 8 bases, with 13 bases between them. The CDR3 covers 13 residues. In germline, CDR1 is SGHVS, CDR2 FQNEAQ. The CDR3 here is CASSPLATDIQYF. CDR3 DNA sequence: TGTGCCAGCAGCCCATTGGCCACAGACATTCAGTACTTC.

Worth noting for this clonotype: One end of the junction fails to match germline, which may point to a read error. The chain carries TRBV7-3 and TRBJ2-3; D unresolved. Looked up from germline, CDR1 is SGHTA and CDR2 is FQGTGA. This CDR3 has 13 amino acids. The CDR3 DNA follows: TGTGCCAGCAGCCCAGAAGCCACAAATATTCAGTACTTT. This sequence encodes CASSPEATNIQYF.

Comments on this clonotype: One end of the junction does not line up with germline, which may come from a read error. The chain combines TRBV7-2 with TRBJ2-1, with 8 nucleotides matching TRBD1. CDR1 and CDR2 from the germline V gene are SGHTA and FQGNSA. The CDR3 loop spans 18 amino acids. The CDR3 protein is CASSLGGLGGPGGSARVF. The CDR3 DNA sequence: TGTGCCAGCAGCTTAGGAGGATTAGGAGGCCCAGGGGGCTCTGCTCGGGTCTTC.

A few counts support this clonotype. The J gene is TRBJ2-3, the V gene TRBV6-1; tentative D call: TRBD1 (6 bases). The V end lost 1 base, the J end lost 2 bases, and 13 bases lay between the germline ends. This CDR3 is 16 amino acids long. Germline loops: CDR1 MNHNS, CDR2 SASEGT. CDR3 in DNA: TGTGCCAGCAGTGAAGGTATACAGGGACCCACAGATACGCAGTATTTT. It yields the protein CASSEGIQGPTDTQYF.

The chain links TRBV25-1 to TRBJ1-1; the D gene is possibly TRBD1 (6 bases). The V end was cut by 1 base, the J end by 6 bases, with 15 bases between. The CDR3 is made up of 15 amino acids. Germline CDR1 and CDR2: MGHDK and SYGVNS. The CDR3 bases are TGTGCCAGCAGTGAATTAACAGGGCCAACCGCTGAAGCTTTCTTT. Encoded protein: CASSELTGPTAEAFF.

The CDR3 reads CASSFRPGWSYF. The DNA of the CDR3 is TGTGCCAGCAGCTTCAGGCCTGGCTGGTCGTACTTC. The chain employs TRBV7-2 and TRBJ2-7; D unclear. Germline CDR1 and CDR2: SGHTA and FQGNSA. This CDR3 has 12 residues. Trimming stripped 3 bases from V and 12 bases from J, with 15 bases between.

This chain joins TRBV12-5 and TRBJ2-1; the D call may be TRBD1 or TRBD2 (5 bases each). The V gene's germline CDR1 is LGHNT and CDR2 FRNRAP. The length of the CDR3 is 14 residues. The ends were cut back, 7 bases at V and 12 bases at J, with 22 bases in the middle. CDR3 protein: CASALSGTPKGQFF. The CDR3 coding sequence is TGTGCTAGTGCCCTGTCCGGGACCCCTAAGGGGCAGTTCTTC.

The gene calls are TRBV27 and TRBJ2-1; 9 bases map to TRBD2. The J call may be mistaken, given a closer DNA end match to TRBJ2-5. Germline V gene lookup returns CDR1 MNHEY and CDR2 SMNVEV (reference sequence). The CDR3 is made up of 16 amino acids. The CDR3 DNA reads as TGTGCCAGCAGCCCCAGAGTTGCGGGGGGGTGGGAGACCCAGTACTTC. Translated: CASSPRVAGGWETQYF.

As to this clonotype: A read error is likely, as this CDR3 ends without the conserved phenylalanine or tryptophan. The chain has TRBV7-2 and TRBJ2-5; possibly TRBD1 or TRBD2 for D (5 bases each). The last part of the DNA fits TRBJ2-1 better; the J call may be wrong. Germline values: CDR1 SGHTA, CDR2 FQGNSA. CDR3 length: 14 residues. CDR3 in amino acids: CASGLYWGLATQFS. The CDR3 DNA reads TGTGCCAGCGGCTTATATTGGGGCTTAGCGACCCAGTTCTCC.

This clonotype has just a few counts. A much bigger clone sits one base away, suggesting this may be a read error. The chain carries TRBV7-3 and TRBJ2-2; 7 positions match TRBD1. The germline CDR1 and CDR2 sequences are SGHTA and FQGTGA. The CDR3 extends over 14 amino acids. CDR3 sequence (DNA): TGTGCCAGCAGCATTAACAGGGGAACCGGGGAGCTGTATTTT. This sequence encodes CASSINRGTGELYF. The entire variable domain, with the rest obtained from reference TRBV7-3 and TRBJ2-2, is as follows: GAGVSQTPSNKVTEKGKYVELRCDPISGHTALYWYRQSLGQGPEFLIYFQGTGAADDSGLPNDRFFAVRPEGSVSTLKIQRTERGDSAVYLCASSINRGTGELYFGEGSRLTVL.

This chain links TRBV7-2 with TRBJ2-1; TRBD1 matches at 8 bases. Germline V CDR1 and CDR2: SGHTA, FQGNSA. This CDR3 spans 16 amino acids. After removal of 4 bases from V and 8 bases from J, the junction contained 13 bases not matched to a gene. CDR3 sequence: CASSWDIGTGSHEQFF. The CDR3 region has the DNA TGTGCCAGCAGCTGGGATATCGGGACAGGCAGCCATGAGCAGTTCTTC.

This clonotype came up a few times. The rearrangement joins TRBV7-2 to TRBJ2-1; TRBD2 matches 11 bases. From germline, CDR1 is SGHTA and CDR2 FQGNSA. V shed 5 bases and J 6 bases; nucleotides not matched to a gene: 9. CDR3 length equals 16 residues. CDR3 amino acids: CASSPSSGRAINEQFF. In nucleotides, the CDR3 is TGTGCCAGCAGCCCAAGTAGCGGGAGGGCCATCAATGAGCAGTTCTTC.